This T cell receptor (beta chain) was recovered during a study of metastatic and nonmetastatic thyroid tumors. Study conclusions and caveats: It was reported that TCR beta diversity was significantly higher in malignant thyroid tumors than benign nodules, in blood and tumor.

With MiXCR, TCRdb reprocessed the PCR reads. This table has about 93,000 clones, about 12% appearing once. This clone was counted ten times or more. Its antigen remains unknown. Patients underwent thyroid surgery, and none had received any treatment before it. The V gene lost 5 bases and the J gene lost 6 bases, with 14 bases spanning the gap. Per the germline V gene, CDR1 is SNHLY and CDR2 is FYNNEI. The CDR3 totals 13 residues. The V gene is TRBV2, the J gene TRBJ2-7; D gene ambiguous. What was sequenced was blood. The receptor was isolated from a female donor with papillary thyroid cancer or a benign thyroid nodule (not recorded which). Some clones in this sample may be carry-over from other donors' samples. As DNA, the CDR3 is TGTGCCAGCAGTCCGACGAACCCACTCGAGCAGTACTTC. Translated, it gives CASSPTNPLEQYF.